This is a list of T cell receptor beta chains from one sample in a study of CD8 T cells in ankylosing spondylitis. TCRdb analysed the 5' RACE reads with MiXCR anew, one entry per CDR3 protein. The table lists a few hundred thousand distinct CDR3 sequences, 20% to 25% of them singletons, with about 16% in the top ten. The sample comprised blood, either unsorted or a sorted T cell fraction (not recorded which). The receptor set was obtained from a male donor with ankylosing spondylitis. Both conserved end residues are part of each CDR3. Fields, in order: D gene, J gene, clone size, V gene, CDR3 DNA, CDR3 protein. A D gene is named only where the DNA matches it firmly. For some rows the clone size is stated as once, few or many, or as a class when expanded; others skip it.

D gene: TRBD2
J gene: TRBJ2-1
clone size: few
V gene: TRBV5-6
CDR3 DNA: TGTGCCAGCAGCTTGGGAAGGACTAGCGGGAGAACCTATGAGCAGTTCTTC
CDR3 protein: CASSLGRTSGRTYEQFF

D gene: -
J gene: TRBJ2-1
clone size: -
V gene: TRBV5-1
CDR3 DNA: TGCGCCAGCAGCTTGCCCCCAGGGAGTGAGCAGTTCTTC
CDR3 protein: CASSLPPGSEQFF

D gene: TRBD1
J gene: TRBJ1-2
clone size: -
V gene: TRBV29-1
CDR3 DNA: TGCAGCGTTGCGGAGGGACAGGACTATGGCTACACCTTC
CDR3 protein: CSVAEGQDYGYTF

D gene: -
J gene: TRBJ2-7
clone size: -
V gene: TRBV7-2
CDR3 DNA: TGTGCCAGCAGCCTCACCCGCTACGAGCAGTACTTC
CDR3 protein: CASSLTRYEQYF

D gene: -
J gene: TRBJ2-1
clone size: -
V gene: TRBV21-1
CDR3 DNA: TGTGCCAGCAGCCCAGAGCGGCGCCACCGGGATGAGCAGTTCTTC
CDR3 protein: CASSPERRHRDEQFF

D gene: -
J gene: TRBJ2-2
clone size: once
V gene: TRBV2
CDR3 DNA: TGTGCCAGCAGTGCTGGGGACAACACCGGGGAGCTGTTTTTT
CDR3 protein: CASSAGDNTGELFF

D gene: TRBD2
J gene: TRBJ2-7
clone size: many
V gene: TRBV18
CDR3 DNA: TGTGCCAGCAGTCCTCGGACTAGCGGGACTTACGAGCAGTACTTC
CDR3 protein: CASSPRTSGTYEQYF

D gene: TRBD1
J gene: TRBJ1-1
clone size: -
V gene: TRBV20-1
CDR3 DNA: TGCAGTGCTCGCCGGGACAGCCACACTGAAGCTTTCTTT
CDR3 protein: CSARRDSHTEAFF

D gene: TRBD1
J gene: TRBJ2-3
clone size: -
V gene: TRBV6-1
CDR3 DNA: TGTGCCAGCAGTGACCCTACCGGGTCAGGGGGTGCAGATACGCAGTATTTT
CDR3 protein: CASSDPTGSGGADTQYF

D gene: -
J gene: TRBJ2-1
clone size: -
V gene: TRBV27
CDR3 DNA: TGTGCCAGCAGCCGAGACTATCGGAGGTACAATGAGCAGTTCTTC
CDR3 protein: CASSRDYRRYNEQFF

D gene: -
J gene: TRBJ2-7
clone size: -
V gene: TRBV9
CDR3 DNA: TGTGCCAGCGGGGGTTCCTACGAGCAGTACTTC
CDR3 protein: CASGGSYEQYF

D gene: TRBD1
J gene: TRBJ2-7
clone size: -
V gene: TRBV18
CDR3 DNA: TGTGCCAGCTCACGACTGACTACAGGGGGAAACGAGCAGTACTTC
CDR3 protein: CASSRLTTGGNEQYF

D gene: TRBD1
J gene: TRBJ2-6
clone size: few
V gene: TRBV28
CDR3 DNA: TGTGCCAGCAGGGCCCAGGGGGCTGGGGCCAACGTCCTGACTTTC
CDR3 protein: CASRAQGAGANVLTF

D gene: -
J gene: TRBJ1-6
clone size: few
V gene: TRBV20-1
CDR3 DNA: TGCAGTGCTAGAGCCTCCCAGGGGAATTCACCCCTCCACTTT
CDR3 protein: CSARASQGNSPLHF

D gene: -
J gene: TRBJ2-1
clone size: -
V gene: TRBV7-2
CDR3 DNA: TGTGCCAGCAGCCCAAGGGGGGCAGGGACGAATGAGCAGTTCTTC
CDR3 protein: CASSPRGAGTNEQFF

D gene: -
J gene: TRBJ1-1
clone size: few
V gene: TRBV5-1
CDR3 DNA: TGCGCCAGCAGCTTGTATCGGGGGCGGAACACTGAAGCTTTCTTT
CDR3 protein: CASSLYRGRNTEAFF

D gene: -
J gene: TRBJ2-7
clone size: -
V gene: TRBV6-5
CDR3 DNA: TGTGCCAGCAGTTACGACACCATCTCCTACGAGCAGTACTTC
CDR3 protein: CASSYDTISYEQYF

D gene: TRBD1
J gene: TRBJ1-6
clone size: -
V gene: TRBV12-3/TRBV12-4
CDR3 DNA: TGTGCCAGCAGTCCGCTCTACCACGGGACAGGGGCTAATTCACCCCTCCACTTT
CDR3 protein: CASSPLYHGTGANSPLHF

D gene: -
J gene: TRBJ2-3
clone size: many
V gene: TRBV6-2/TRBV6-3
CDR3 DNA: TGTGCCAGCAGTGGACTACCTTATACAACAGATACGCAGTATTTT
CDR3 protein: CASSGLPYTTDTQYF

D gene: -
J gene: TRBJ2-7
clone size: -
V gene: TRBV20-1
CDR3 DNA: TGCAGTGCTAGAGTAGGGGATTTCTACGAGCAGTACTTC
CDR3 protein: CSARVGDFYEQYF

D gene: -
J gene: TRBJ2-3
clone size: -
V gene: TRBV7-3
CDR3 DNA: TGTGCCAGCAGCTTAAGAGGGGGTTTTAGTGCCGCAACCACAGATACGCAGTATTTT
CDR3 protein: CASSLRGGFSAATTDTQYF

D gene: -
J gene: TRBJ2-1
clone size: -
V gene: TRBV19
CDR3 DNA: TGTGCCAGTAGTCCCTGGACAGGAGGGGCCTACAATGAGCAGTTCTTC
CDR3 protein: CASSPWTGGAYNEQFF

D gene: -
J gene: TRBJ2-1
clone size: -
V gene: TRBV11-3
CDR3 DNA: TGTGCCAGCAGCTATAACTTACTCTCCTACAATGAGCAGTTCTTC
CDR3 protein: CASSYNLLSYNEQFF

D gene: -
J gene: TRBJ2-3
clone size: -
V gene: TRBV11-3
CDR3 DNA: TGTGCCAGCAGCTTCACGCGGGGCACAGATACGCAGTATTTT
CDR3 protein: CASSFTRGTDTQYF

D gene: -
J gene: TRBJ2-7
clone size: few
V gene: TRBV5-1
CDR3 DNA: TGCGCCAGCAGCTTGGCCACGCCGGGGTGGCCCTACGAGCAGTACTTC
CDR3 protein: CASSLATPGWPYEQYF

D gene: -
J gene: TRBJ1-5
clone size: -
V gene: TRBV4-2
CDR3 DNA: TGTGCCAGCAGCCATCCCCGAGAGGGGCGAAATCAGCCCCAGCATTTT
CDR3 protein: CASSHPREGRNQPQHF

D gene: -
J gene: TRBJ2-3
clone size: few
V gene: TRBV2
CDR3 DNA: TGTGCCAGCAGTGGGAGCGCCCGCAATACAGATACGCAGTATTTT
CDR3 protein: CASSGSARNTDTQYF

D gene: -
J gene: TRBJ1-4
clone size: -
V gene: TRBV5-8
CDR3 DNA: TGTGCCAGCAGCTTTATGGTGGAAAAACTGTTTTTT
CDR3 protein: CASSFMVEKLFF

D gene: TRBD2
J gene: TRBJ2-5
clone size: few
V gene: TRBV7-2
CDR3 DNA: TGTGCCAGCAGCTTGTTTGCGGGAGTCGGAGAGACCCAGTACTTC
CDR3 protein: CASSLFAGVGETQYF

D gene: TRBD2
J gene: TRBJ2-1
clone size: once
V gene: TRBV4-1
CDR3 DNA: TGCGCCAGCAGCCACATCTTAGCGGGAGTTTGGTACAATGAGCAGTTCTTC
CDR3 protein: CASSHILAGVWYNEQFF

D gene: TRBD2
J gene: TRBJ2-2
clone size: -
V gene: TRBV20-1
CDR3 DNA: TGCAGTGCTAGGGGAGGGTTGAACACCGGGGAGCTGTTTTTT
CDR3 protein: CSARGGLNTGELFF

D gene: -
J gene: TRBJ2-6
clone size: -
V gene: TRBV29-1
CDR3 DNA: TGCAGCGTCAGGGGCCCTGGGGCCAACGTCCTGACTTTC
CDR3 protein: CSVRGPGANVLTF

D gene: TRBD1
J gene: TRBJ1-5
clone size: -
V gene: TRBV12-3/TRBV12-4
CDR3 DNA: TGTGCCAGCAGTTGGGACAGTAGCAATCAGCCCCAGCATTTT
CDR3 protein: CASSWDSSNQPQHF

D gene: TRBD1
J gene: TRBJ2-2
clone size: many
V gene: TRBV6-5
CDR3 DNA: TGTGCCAGCAGTTACCTGGACAGGGGTGGGACCGGGGAGCTGTTTTTT
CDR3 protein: CASSYLDRGGTGELFF

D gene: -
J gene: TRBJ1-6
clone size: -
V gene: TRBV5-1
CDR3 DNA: TGCGCCAGCAGCCCCCGGGACCCAAATAATTCACCCCTCCACTTT
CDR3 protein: CASSPRDPNNSPLHF

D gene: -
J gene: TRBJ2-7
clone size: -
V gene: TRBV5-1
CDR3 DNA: TGCGCCAGCAGCTTGGAATCGTGGGGGCTGGACGAGCAGTACTTC
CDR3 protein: CASSLESWGLDEQYF

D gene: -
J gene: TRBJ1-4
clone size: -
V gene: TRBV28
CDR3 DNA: TGTGCCAGCAGTTCAATCCCCGACAGGACAACTAATGAAAAACTGTTTTTT
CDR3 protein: CASSSIPDRTTNEKLFF

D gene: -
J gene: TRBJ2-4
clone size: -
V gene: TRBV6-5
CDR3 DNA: TGTGCCAGCAGTTACTCGACAGTGAGAAACATTCAGTACTTC
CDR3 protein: CASSYSTVRNIQYF

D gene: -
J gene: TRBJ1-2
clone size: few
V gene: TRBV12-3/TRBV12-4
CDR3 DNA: TGTGCCAGCAGTTTATTCCGGGGGAATGGCTACACCTTC
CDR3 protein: CASSLFRGNGYTF

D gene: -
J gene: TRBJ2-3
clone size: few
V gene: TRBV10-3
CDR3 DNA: TGTGCCATCAGCAGGTTTAGCACAGATACGCAGTATTTT
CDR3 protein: CAISRFSTDTQYF